The 3 T cell receptor beta chains presented below share a single source sample, sequenced in a study of cytomegalovirus exposure and HLA in healthy donors. Primers for the PCR totalled 60 Vbeta and 13 Jbeta. Here immunoSEQ multiplex PCR was the method, and the copy in TCRdb shows in-frame clones only, minus some. The sample gives about 120,000 clones, approximately 15% of which show up once; under 2.5% is in the top ten. The sample comprised PBMCs. These receptors were obtained from a young woman in good health and CMV-seronegative.

This clone has just a few counts. This rearrangement joins TRBV19 to TRBJ2-3, with 14 bases lining up with TRBD2. Unmatched junction bases numbered 0, after V lost 1 base and J lost 3 bases. This CDR3 has 16 residues. From germline, CDR1 is LNHDA and CDR2 SQIVND (reference sequence). CDR3 amino acids: CASSIGTSGRTDTQYF. The CDR3 nucleotides are TGTGCCAGTAGTATAGGGACTAGCGGGAGGACAGATACGCAGTATTTT.

This clone was counted only a few times. The V call is TRBV4-1, the J call TRBJ1-1; no definite D call. The V end lost 1 base, the J end lost 3 bases, and 12 bases lay between the germline ends. This CDR3 is 15 amino acids long. Germline V gives CDR1 MGHRA, CDR2 YSYEKL. As DNA, the CDR3 is TGCGCCAGCAGCCAAGGAGCCGGGTTTGACACTGAAGCTTTCTTT. Translating it yields CASSQGAGFDTEAFF.

The rearrangement links TRBV7-2 to TRBJ2-3, with 12 nucleotides matching TRBD2. Germline assignment: CDR1 SGHTA and CDR2 FQGNSA. The trim removed 4 bases at V and 4 bases at J, leaving 6 bases unmatched. The CDR3 extends over 16 amino acids. This chain's CDR3 is CASSSGLAGFSDTQYF. The CDR3 DNA reads TGTGCCAGCAGCTCCGGACTAGCGGGGTTCTCAGATACGCAGTATTTT.